What follows are 3 T cell receptor beta chains derived from one specimen sequenced in a study of T cell responses to AZD1222 COVID-19 vaccine. Sequenced by immunoSEQ multiplex PCR; TCRdb stores in-frame clones only, minus some. Among about 140,000 clones listed, 90% were seen once. The sample here was peripheral blood, taken 28 days after the second AZD1222 dose. The receptors were gathered from an adult who received the AZD1222 COVID-19 vaccine.

The chain recombines TRBV9 with TRBJ2-2; D may correspond to TRBD1 or TRBD2 (7 bases each). In germline, CDR1 is SGDLS, CDR2 YYNGEE. The CDR3 extends over 17 amino acids. Between the trimmed V and J ends, which lost 6 bases and 2 bases, there was a span of 20 bases. This CDR3 reads CASTRQGGVVNTGELFF. CDR3 nucleotides: TGTGCCAGCACCCGCCAGGGGGGGGTAGTTAACACCGGGGAGCTGTTTTTT. The full variable domain, in which reference TRBV9 and TRBJ2-2 provide the parts outside the CDR3, is DSGVTQTPKHLITATGQRVTLRCSPRSGDLSVYWYQQSLDQGLQFLIQYYNGEERAKGNILERFSAQQFPDLHSELNLSSLELGDSALYFCASTRQGGVVNTGELFFGEGSRLTVL.

CDR3 sequence: CASSFNHRGQGRRSPLHF. The CDR3 DNA reads as TGTGCCAGCAGCTTCAACCATAGAGGACAGGGGAGGCGGTCACCCCTCCACTTT. This sequence joins TRBV11-2 and TRBJ1-6; TRBD1 aligns across 9 bases. The germline V gene encodes CDR1 SGHAT and CDR2 FQNNGV. V gave up 3 bases and J gave up 10 bases; unmatched junction bases: 16. The CDR3 has 18 amino acids. Using reference TRBV11-2 and TRBJ1-6 for the parts outside the CDR3, the full variable domain is EAGVAQSPRYKIIEKRQSVAFWCNPISGHATLYWYQQILGQGPKLLIQFQNNGVVDDSQLPKDRFSAERLKGVDSTLKIQPAKLEDSAVYLCASSFNHRGQGRRSPLHFGNGTRLTVT.

The chain is built from TRBV12-3 or TRBV12-4 and TRBJ1-6; tentative D call: TRBD1 (5 bases). V was clipped by 7 bases and J by 10 bases, with 14 bases between them. The CDR3 is 13 residues long. The DNA of the CDR3 is TGTGCCAGCACCCGACTGGGGGAATCACCCCTCCACTTT. Its translation is CASTRLGESPLHF.